Listed below are T cell receptor beta chains from one sample, sequenced in a study of control samples from healthy donors and cancer patients. Repertoires were generated with immunoSEQ multiplex PCR, while TCRdb's copy carries only in-frame clones and drops some. The repertoire holds some 120,000 clones, with more than 70% as singletons. The source material was blood. The receptors were gathered from a woman in her 70s in good health. Both conserved end residues are trimmed from each CDR3.

CDR3aa,v_gene
ASSGALGEKLF,TRBV5-6
ASPRSGQRTTDTQY,TRBV21-1
ASSPPDSPYEQY,TRBV3-1/TRBV3-2
AISEFGTTYNEQF,TRBV10-3
ASSPLRGSTDTQY,TRBV6-5
ASSLADRGGYGYT,TRBV5-8
AISGGAGVNMNTEAF,TRBV10-3
ASSLDSYYQPQH,TRBV27
AISDASQGKAYEQY,TRBV10-3
ASSSFSYEQY,TRBV11-2
ASSPRDSRNQPQH,TRBV14
ASSQDMGTGELF,TRBV4-1
ASSPQGNYGYT,TRBV5-1
ASSPARASGNNEQF,TRBV7-9
ASSIASDNEQF,TRBV19
AISEGSGGTIETQY,TRBV10-3
ASSRTGATYNSPLH,TRBV7-7
ASSSAGHVNSPLH,TRBV7-2
ASSGLAGGSEQF,TRBV10-1
ASSPRDRAYEQY,TRBV5-1
ASSAPPTGGFYGYT,TRBV6-1
ASSIASGVEQY,TRBV19
ASRTEGHNTDTQY,TRBV5-1
ASSYLQGAGGYT,TRBV6-5
ASSTALEDYYT,TRBV6-2/TRBV6-3
ASGDRGNYGYT,TRBV6-5
ASSIAGPHEQY,TRBV19
ASRTGTGKSPLH,TRBV2
ASSLAGGGETQY,TRBV3-1/TRBV3-2
ASSQRDQPQH,TRBV3-1/TRBV3-2
ASSKHYQGAENYGYT,TRBV27
ASSVTSGLAGGFTDTQY,TRBV6-4
ASSMSGLGNTIY,TRBV25-1
ASSSDGGRGYEQY,TRBV5-4
ASSIGQGTPEKLF,TRBV5-1
ASSLGGYTAF,TRBV5-8
ASSQQGPRHTQY,TRBV3-1/TRBV3-2
ASSEGQVATEAF,TRBV10-1
ASSTSFAGVRTQY,TRBV7-2
ASSSLGVGRGYT,TRBV11-2
ASSHGLQGTEQY,TRBV4-3
ASSTPSEGAYGYT,TRBV5-4
ASRTSVAHNEQF,TRBV7-2
ASSYFAGGSGELF,TRBV6-5
ASSLRDRVDIQY,TRBV7-9
ASSLLPTGLNGYT,TRBV6-2/TRBV6-3
ASSFILAGGFTEAF,TRBV11-2
ASSPGTGNTGELF,TRBV7-9
ASSLRAGGLYNEQF,TRBV7-3
ASSGTGTGQETQY,TRBV5-1
ASSVAAGPNSGNTIY,TRBV9
ASSPRGQYGYT,TRBV5-1